Below, 20 T cell receptor beta chains from the same sample are listed, as sequenced in a study of T cells after posttransplantation cyclophosphamide. This table comes from immunoSEQ multiplex PCR, and its TCRdb copy is limited to in-frame clones, with some not included. This table holds about 18,000 clones, approximately 87% found once. The specimen sequenced was memory CD4+ T cells sorted from blood. Receptor source: a young man in good health and a related stem cell transplant donor.

The chain joins TRBV7-3 to TRBJ2-3; 7 nucleotides line up with TRBD2. V lost 2 bases, J lost 8 bases, and 19 bases stayed unmatched. Germline values: CDR1 SGHTA, CDR2 FQGTGA. This CDR3 contains 18 residues. CDR3 nucleotides: TGTGCCAGCAGCTTATCGGGTGGGGCTAGCGGAACCCAAGGTACGCAGTATTTT. Amino acids: CASSLSGGASGTQGTQYF.

The CDR3 nucleotides are TGTGCCGGTAGTCAGGGCGCCTACGAGCAGTACTTC. It codes for CAGSQGAYEQYF. The rearrangement uses TRBV11-2 and TRBJ2-7; a weak D match, TRBD1 (5 bases). V lost 11 bases to trimming and J lost 2 bases, with 13 bases between them. The CDR3 length is 12 residues. CDR1 is SGHAT, CDR2 FQNNGV, per germline.

This chain connects TRBV7-2 to TRBJ1-5, with a tentative D call TRBD1 (6 bases). V lost 3 bases and J 5 bases, leaving 11 bases between the germline ends. The CDR3 length is 14 residues. Germline assignment: CDR1 SGHTA and CDR2 FQGNSA. CDR3 residues: CASSLGGQDQPQHF. Here the CDR3 DNA reads TGTGCCAGCAGCTTGGGGGGGCAGGATCAGCCCCAGCATTTT.

This chain links TRBV27 with TRBJ2-7; D perhaps matches TRBD1 (5 bases). CDR3 length equals 17 residues. CDR1 MNHEY and CDR2 SMNVEV come from the germline V gene (reference sequence). V dropped 5 bases and J dropped 3 bases, with 23 bases sitting between them. The CDR3 region has the DNA TGTGCCAGCAGTCCGACGGAAGGGGCGACATCCTACTACGAGCAGTACTTC. Translated: CASSPTEGATSYYEQYF.

This clone was picked up one time. The chain links TRBV28 to TRBJ1-5, with unresolved D. In germline, CDR1 is MDHEN, CDR2 SYDVKM. V lost 6 bases and J lost 0, with 6 bases in between. The length of the CDR3 is 13 residues. CDR3 sequence: CASSPYSNQPQHF. In nucleotides, the CDR3 is TGTGCCAGCAGCCCGTATAGCAATCAGCCCCAGCATTTT.

This chain uses TRBV5-1 with TRBJ2-5, with 8 bases aligning to TRBD1. Matching the DNA end better, TRBJ2-7 makes the J call doubtful. From germline, CDR1 is SGHRS and CDR2 YFSETQ. The CDR3 is 15 amino acids. CDR3 residues: CASSFTGGSPYEQYF. The CDR3 bases are TGCGCCAGCAGCTTCACAGGGGGATCTCCCTACGAGCAGTACTTC.

The V and J genes are TRBV2 and TRBJ2-6; 9 bases align to TRBD1. In germline, CDR1 is SNHLY, CDR2 FYNNEI. The CDR3 has 17 residues. V gave up 6 bases and J gave up 0 bases; unmatched junction bases: 6. The CDR3 loop reads CASRRQGGNSGANVLTF. The CDR3 DNA is TGTGCCAGCAGGAGACAGGGGGGTAACTCTGGGGCCAACGTCCTGACTTTC.

The chain employs TRBV7-8 and TRBJ2-5, with D perhaps matching TRBD1 (6 bases). V was pared by 3 bases and J by 1 base, with 12 bases between. CDR1 and CDR2 (germline): SGHVS, FQNEAQ. The CDR3 consists of 15 residues. CDR3 in DNA: TGTGCCAGCAGCTTGGACAGAGGGGGCCAAGAGACCCAGTACTTC. Translation: CASSLDRGGQETQYF.

This chain links TRBV5-4 with TRBJ2-5; 14 bases fit TRBD2. The CDR3 is 16 amino acids. V trimming: 4 bases; J trimming: 2 bases; junction bases outside the gene matches: 4. From germline, CDR1 is SGHNT and CDR2 YYREEE (reference sequence). The CDR3 nucleotides read TGTGCCAGCAGCCCGGGACTAGCGGGGGTACAAGAGACCCAGTACTTC. Its protein product is CASSPGLAGVQETQYF.

The chain has TRBV7-2 and TRBJ1-2; 10 nucleotides line up with TRBD1. The CDR3 is 15 amino acids. Germline lookup yields CDR1 SGHTA and CDR2 FQGNSA. The V gene end was trimmed by 5 bases and the J gene end by 6 bases; junction bases not matched to a gene: 9. CDR3 residues: CASSTRQGAEDGYTF. The CDR3 coding sequence is TGTGCCAGCAGCACGAGACAGGGGGCTGAGGATGGCTACACCTTC.

The V gene is TRBV19, the J gene TRBJ2-2, with 7 positions matching TRBD1. The CDR3 runs 15 residues. Germline V gene data show CDR1 as LNHDA and CDR2 as SQIVND (reference sequence). Trimming cost V 2 bases and J 4 bases; bases outside gene matches: 4. The CDR3 DNA sequence: TGTGCCAGTAGTATAAGGACAGGACTCACCGGGGAGCTGTTTTTT. This translates into CASSIRTGLTGELFF.

J is TRBJ1-3 and V is TRBV11-2; D may be TRBD1 (6 bases). Germline assignment: CDR1 SGHAT and CDR2 FQNNGV. The CDR3 runs to 14 residues. The ends were cut back, 5 bases at V and 0 bases at J, with 8 bases in the middle. Here the CDR3 DNA reads TGTGCCAGCAGCCGGGACACCTCTGGAAACACCATATATTTT. As protein: CASSRDTSGNTIYF.

The J gene is TRBJ2-1, the V gene TRBV7-8; TRBD1 might be the D (5 bases). In germline, CDR1 is SGHVS, CDR2 FQNEAQ. V lost 2 bases to trimming and J lost 6 bases, with 20 bases between them. This CDR3 has 17 amino acids. The CDR3: CASSLITPRVPTNEQFF. CDR3 bases: TGTGCCAGCAGCTTAATCACCCCCAGGGTTCCCACCAATGAGCAGTTCTTC.

The V call is TRBV7-9, the J call TRBJ1-2; the D is unclear. V gave up 6 bases and J gave up 6 bases, with 17 bases separating them. This CDR3 is built from 14 residues. CDR1 SEHNR and CDR2 FQNEAQ come from the germline V gene (reference sequence). The CDR3 sequence is CASSLLSEIHGYTF. The CDR3 bases are TGTGCCAGCAGTTTGTTGTCGGAGATCCATGGCTACACCTTC.

The chain joins TRBV6-1 to TRBJ2-2; D is ambiguous. Between the trimmed V and J ends, which lost 6 bases and 4 bases, there was a span of 12 bases. This CDR3 has 14 amino acids. The germline V gene encodes CDR1 MNHNS and CDR2 SASEGT. CDR3 protein: CASSHQPGTGELFF. In DNA form, the CDR3 reads TGTGCCAGCAGCCACCAACCGGGCACCGGGGAGCTGTTTTTT.

The chain has TRBV7-8 and TRBJ2-5; D is possibly TRBD2 (5 bases). This CDR3 has 17 residues. CDR1 and CDR2 from the germline V gene are SGHVS and FQNEAQ. V gave up 2 bases and J gave up 1 base, with 17 bases separating them. CDR3 in amino acids: CASSLRGVGSAQETQYF. In DNA, the CDR3 is TGTGCCAGCAGCTTACGGGGAGTCGGGTCAGCCCAAGAGACCCAGTACTTC.

The chain carries TRBV6-5 and TRBJ1-6; D gene ambiguous. Germline V gene sequence: CDR1 MNHEY, CDR2 SVGAGI. V shed 10 bases and J shed 6 bases, with 13 bases lying between them. The CDR3 contains 13 residues. This CDR3 reads CAIAGRVNSPLHF. CDR3 in DNA: TGTGCCATCGCGGGAAGGGTTAATTCACCCCTCCACTTT.

The genes are TRBV13 and TRBJ1-2; D gene uncertain. The length of the CDR3 is 13 residues. Trimming removed 5 bases at V and 5 bases at J, with 12 bases between. CDR1 is PRHDT, CDR2 FYEKMQ, per germline (reference sequence). The CDR3 sequence is CASSTDGGYGYTF. In nucleotides, the CDR3 is TGTGCCAGCAGCACCGACGGAGGGTATGGCTACACCTTC.

The chain couples TRBV6-5 to TRBJ2-5; 7 bases match TRBD1. CDR3 length equals 16 residues. Trimming cost V 1 base and J 1 base; bases outside gene matches: 6. Per germline, CDR1 MNHEY and CDR2 SVGAGI. The CDR3 loop reads CASSYFRDRLQETQYF. In DNA, the CDR3 is TGTGCCAGCAGTTACTTTCGGGACAGACTCCAAGAGACCCAGTACTTC.

V and J are TRBV7-3 and TRBJ2-1, with 8 bases aligning to TRBD1. This CDR3 contains 13 residues. Germline V gene data show CDR1 as SGHTA and CDR2 as FQGTGA. With 5 bases clipped from V and 12 bases from J, the junction kept 9 bases outside the gene matches. CDR3 in DNA: TGTGCCAGCAGCCAAGACAGGGGACGACCGCAGTTCTTC. Its translation: CASSQDRGRPQFF.